This T cell receptor (beta chain) was identified during a study of CD8+CD57+ T cells in acquired aplastic anemia. About the research overall: Mean DNA quantity obtained from sorted CD4+ and CD8+ cells was 2.5 to 4 ug.

TCR beta VDJ and CDR3 profiles were obtained from a genomic DNA template. TCRdb ran MiXCR on the reads and lists one entry per CDR3 protein. The data contain roughly 200,000 distinct CDR3 sequences, roughly 65% of them seen just once; the ten biggest clones take up approximately 46%. Patients selected for sequencing had displayed CD8+CD57+ cell expansion by flow cytometry. The blood sampling took place in patients who had so far received no therapy. This CDR3 contains 17 residues. Germline V gene data show CDR1 as SGHVT and CDR2 as SQSDAQ. Trimming took off 4 bases at V and 8 bases at J, with 21 bases between the two ends.

The origin of this receptor is a human donor with aplastic anemia. Source material: sorted CD4+, CD8+, or CD8+CD57+ T cells (not recorded which) from PBMCs. This chain connects TRBV7-4 to TRBJ1-6; D is perhaps TRBD1 (5 bases). The DNA for the CDR3 is TGTGCCAGCAGCTCCCTTCGGGGACTAGCGGGACATTCACCCCTCCACTTT. It translates to CASSSLRGLAGHSPLHF. The complete variable domain, with remaining parts taken from reference TRBV7-4 and TRBJ1-6, reads GAGVSQSPRYKVAKRGRDVALRCDSISGHVTLYWYRQTLGQGSEVLTYSQSDAQRDKSGRPSGRFSAERPERSVSTLKIQRTEQGDSAVYLCASSSLRGLAGHSPLHFGNGTRLTVT.